The 32 T cell receptor beta chains below all came from one sample that was sequenced in a study of blood T cell repertoires in COVID-19. Data came from immunoSEQ multiplex PCR; TCRdb stores just in-frame clones and leaves some out. The profile shows hundreds of thousands of clones, almost 90% of them singletons. Sequenced input: PBMCs or T cells enriched from blood (not recorded which). The receptor source for this set is a man aged 25-40 years who had been exposed to COVID-19.

The V call is TRBV6-5, the J call TRBJ2-1, with TRBD2 matching over 10 bases. V dropped 6 bases and J dropped 8; count of bases not matched to a gene: 7. Per germline, CDR1 MNHEY and CDR2 SVGAGI. CDR3 length: 14 amino acids. The CDR3 DNA is TGTGCCAGCAGACCGGGACTAGCGTCCGATGAGCAGTTCTTC. It codes for CASRPGLASDEQFF.

For the CDR3, the DNA is TGTGCCAGCAGCGTAGTTAGCGGGGGGCGGGGAGAGACCCAGTACTTC. It yields the protein CASSVVSGGRGETQYF. This rearrangement joins TRBV9 to TRBJ2-5; 10 nucleotides line up with TRBD2. Trimming cost V 0 bases and J 4 bases; bases outside gene matches: 6. The CDR3 covers 16 residues. In germline, CDR1 is SGDLS, CDR2 YYNGEE.

This chain uses TRBV30 with TRBJ1-2, with TRBD1 matching over 10 bases. CDR3 size: 13 residues. Losses at the gene ends were 1 base for V and 6 bases for J; bases not matched to a gene: 2. The germline gives CDR1 GTSNPN, CDR2 SVGIG (reference sequence). CDR3 nucleotides: TGTGCCTGGAGTGCGGGACAGGGGAATGGCTACACCTTC. Its translation is CAWSAGQGNGYTF.

This clone came up once. The CDR3 region has the DNA TGTGCCAGCAGCCTCACTAGCGGGGGCTACAATGAGCAGTTCTTC. Translating gives CASSLTSGGYNEQFF. The chain uses TRBV9 and TRBJ2-1, with 11 bases fitting TRBD2. J was trimmed by 3 bases and V by 4 bases; bases with no gene match: 3. The length of the CDR3 is 15 residues. Per the germline V gene, CDR1 is SGDLS and CDR2 is YYNGEE.

The chain uses TRBV3-1 (or the pseudogene TRBV3-2) and TRBJ2-7, with 9 bases identical to TRBD2. The CDR3 totals 17 residues. Germline-derived CDR1 and CDR2 are LGHDT and YNNKEL (reference sequence). Trimming took 5 bases from V and 1 from J; bases not matched to a gene: 12. CDR3 region: CASSARKYSGGSYEQYF. DNA of the CDR3: TGTGCCAGCAGCGCCCGAAAATATAGCGGGGGATCCTACGAGCAGTACTTC.

The rearrangement uses TRBV27 and TRBJ1-2; D is undetermined. CDR1 and CDR2 (germline): MNHEY, SMNVEV (reference sequence). The CDR3 runs 14 residues. The V and J ends lost 6 bases and 2 bases respectively, with 13 bases between them. The CDR3 coding sequence is TGTGCCAGCAGCCTCAGCGGGCAGAACTATGGCTACACCTTC. Translating it yields CASSLSGQNYGYTF.

The genes are TRBV30 and TRBJ1-3, with D tentatively TRBD1 (5 bases). CDR1 is GTSNPN and CDR2 is SVGIG in the germline V gene (reference sequence). Deletions cut 4 bases from V and 2 bases from J, with 15 bases between. The CDR3 is 15 residues long. This CDR3 is CAWTLRGRPGNTIYF. The CDR3 coding sequence is TGTGCCTGGACCCTCCGGGGGAGGCCTGGAAACACCATATATTTT.

The chain is built from TRBV19 and TRBJ2-2, with TRBD2 matching over 7 bases. Unmatched junction bases numbered 11, after V lost 7 bases and J lost 6 bases. The CDR3 loop spans 15 amino acids. Germline V lookup: CDR1 LNHDA, CDR2 SQIVND (reference sequence). The CDR3 is CASTLGLGVAGELFF. In DNA form, the CDR3 reads TGTGCCAGTACCCTTGGACTAGGCGTCGCCGGGGAGCTGTTTTTT.

This chain joins TRBV5-4 and TRBJ2-5; unclear D gene. Germline V gene data show CDR1 as SGHNT and CDR2 as YYREEE (reference sequence). The CDR3 covers 14 residues. V was trimmed by 3 bases and J by 1 base, leaving 10 bases between them. The DNA of the CDR3 is TGTGCCAGCAGCTCCTGGCCGCTCCAAGAGACCCAGTACTTC. This gives the protein CASSSWPLQETQYF.

The V call is TRBV7-9, the J call TRBJ1-5, with 7 bases lining up with TRBD1. Germline lookup yields CDR1 SEHNR and CDR2 FQNEAQ (reference sequence). V lost 4 bases and J lost 7; bases outside the gene matches: 10. CDR3 length equals 15 residues. The CDR3 coding sequence is TGTGCCAGCAGCTCTACAGACAGGGAGTGGCAGCCCCAGCATTTT. Translation gives CASSSTDREWQPQHF.

This clone was counted a single time. The chain links TRBV7-2 to TRBJ1-2; 9 nucleotides line up with TRBD1. Per germline, CDR1 SGHTA and CDR2 FQGNSA. This CDR3 region has 15 residues. The V segment lost 4 bases and the J segment 4 bases; nucleotides outside the gene matches: 7. CDR3 DNA: TGTGCCAGCAGCTCGAGCCCGGGACAGGGCTATGGCTACACCTTC. Amino acids: CASSSSPGQGYGYTF.

The chain is built from TRBV7-6 and TRBJ1-1; tentatively, D is TRBD1 (5 bases). CDR1 and CDR2 from the germline V gene are SGHVS and FNYEAQ. This CDR3 has 13 amino acids. Trimming cost V 0 bases and J 5 bases, with 7 bases left between them. CDR3: CASSLAGTTEAFF. The CDR3 DNA reads as TGTGCCAGCAGCTTAGCCGGGACTACTGAAGCTTTCTTT. Combining the CDR3 with reference TRBV7-6 and TRBJ1-1 gives the whole variable domain GAGVSQSPRYKVTKRGQDVALRCDPISGHVSLYWYRQALGQGPEFLTYFNYEAQQDKSGLPNDRFSAERPEGSISTLTIQRTEQRDSAMYRCASSLAGTTEAFFGQGTRLTVV.

The rearrangement uses TRBV5-1 and TRBJ1-2, with 9 bases fitting TRBD1. V shed 0 bases and J 2 bases; nucleotides not matched to a gene: 8. This CDR3 contains 17 residues. Per the germline V gene, CDR1 is SGHRS and CDR2 is YFSETQ. The CDR3 loop reads CASSLVGQGPLNYGYTF. CDR3 DNA: TGCGCCAGCAGCTTGGTTGGACAGGGGCCCCTCAACTATGGCTACACCTTC.

The rearrangement joins TRBV6-5 to TRBJ2-7; 9 bases match TRBD1. Germline V lookup: CDR1 MNHEY, CDR2 SVGAGI. CDR3 size: 14 residues. Trimming took 6 bases from V and 7 from J; bases not matched to a gene: 10. The CDR3 loop is CASSLTGGPGEQYF. The CDR3 DNA is TGTGCCAGCAGCCTGACAGGGGGGCCAGGGGAGCAGTACTTC.

The chain couples TRBV5-4 to TRBJ2-7, with a possible D match to TRBD2 (5 bases). The CDR3 has 15 residues. Trimming cost V 1 base and J 6 bases, with 17 bases left between them. CDR1 is SGHNT, CDR2 YYREEE, per germline (reference sequence). CDR3 nucleotide sequence: TGTGCCAGCAGCTTGAAATCCGGGGTAAACCCCGAGCAGTACTTC. Amino acids: CASSLKSGVNPEQYF.

The J gene is TRBJ2-1, the V gene TRBV15; D uncertain. Germline CDR1 and CDR2: LNHNV and YYDKDF (reference sequence). Trimming left V 2 bases short and J 0 bases short, with 11 bases between. CDR3 length equals 16 residues. CDR3 bases: TGTGCCACCAGCAGACCATCGTACAGCTCCTACAATGAGCAGTTCTTC. Translating gives CATSRPSYSSYNEQFF.

The chain carries TRBV5-4 and TRBJ1-2, with 9 bases fitting TRBD1. The CDR3 contains 15 residues. V shed 0 bases, J shed 4 bases, and the junction held 4 bases outside the gene matches. The germline gives CDR1 SGHNT, CDR2 YYREEE (reference sequence). Here the CDR3 DNA reads TGTGCCAGCAGCTTGGGGGACAGGGAAACCTATGGCTACACCTTC. Residues: CASSLGDRETYGYTF. The variable domain in full, with the rest retrieved from reference TRBV5-4 and TRBJ1-2, is ETGVTQSPTHLIKTRGQQVTLRCSSQSGHNTVSWYQQALGQGPQFIFQYYREEENGRGNFPPRFSGLQFPNYSSELNVNALELDDSALYLCASSLGDRETYGYTFGSGTRLTVV.

The V call is TRBV5-5, the J call TRBJ1-6; D possibly corresponds to TRBD1 (6 bases). The CDR3 is 16 residues long. Germline V gene sequence: CDR1 SGHKS, CDR2 YYEKEE (reference sequence). V lost 6 bases, J lost 0 bases, and 13 bases lay in between. This CDR3 is CASNYQGGSYNSPLHF. CDR3 DNA sequence: TGTGCCAGCAACTACCAAGGGGGCTCCTATAATTCACCCCTCCACTTT. Filled out from reference TRBV5-5 and TRBJ1-6, the complete variable domain reads DAGVTQSPTHLIKTRGQQVTLRCSPISGHKSVSWYQQVLGQGPQFIFQYYEKEERGRGNFPDRFSARQFPNYSSELNVNALLLGDSALYLCASNYQGGSYNSPLHFGNGTRLTVT.

J is TRBJ2-2 and V is TRBV10-1; the match to TRBD2 covers 15 bases. Per the germline V gene, CDR1 is WNHNN and CDR2 is SYGVQD (reference sequence). The CDR3 covers 18 residues. Trimming cost V 3 bases and J 0 bases; bases outside gene matches: 2. The CDR3 protein is CASSDGLAGGPNTGELFF. CDR3 DNA: TGCGCCAGCAGTGATGGACTAGCGGGGGGGCCGAACACCGGGGAGCTGTTTTTT.

In this sample, this clone turned up many times. The genes are TRBV5-4 and TRBJ2-5, with D hard to call. Per the germline V gene, CDR1 is SGHNT and CDR2 is YYREEE (reference sequence). The CDR3 spans 15 residues. Trimming pared 0 bases from V and 3 bases from J, leaving 12 bases between. DNA of the CDR3: TGTGCCAGCAGCTTGGAAGCTAGGTCGAAAGAGACCCAGTACTTC. It encodes CASSLEARSKETQYF.

This chain uses TRBV2 with TRBJ1-2, with D unresolved. V lost 3 bases to trimming and J lost 8 bases, with 10 bases between them. CDR1 is SNHLY and CDR2 is FYNNEI in the germline V gene. The CDR3 spans 12 residues. The CDR3 sequence is CASSDGQMGYTF. The CDR3 DNA is TGTGCCAGCAGTGATGGGCAGATGGGCTACACCTTC.

The chain is built from TRBV5-4 and TRBJ2-3, with 9 bases fitting TRBD2. The CDR3 runs 14 residues. CDR1 is SGHNT and CDR2 is YYREEE in the germline V gene (reference sequence). With 5 bases clipped from V and 10 bases from J, the junction kept 11 bases outside the gene matches. This chain's CDR3 is CASSNRLAGFSQYF. Here the CDR3 DNA reads TGTGCCAGCAGTAACCGTCTAGCGGGGTTTTCGCAGTATTTT.

This clone occurred a few times. The chain couples TRBV30 to TRBJ2-7; no firm D call. The germline V and J ends were trimmed by 5 bases and 2 bases, with 25 bases remaining between them. The CDR3 length is 17 residues. Germline CDR1 and CDR2: GTSNPN and SVGIG (reference sequence). The CDR3 sequence is CAWDDARLQTHTYEQYF. The CDR3 DNA sequence: TGTGCCTGGGATGATGCCAGGCTCCAAACCCATACCTACGAGCAGTACTTC. The full variable domain, in which reference TRBV30 and TRBJ2-7 provide the parts outside the CDR3, is SQTIHQWPATLVQPVGSPLSLECTVEGTSNPNLYWYRQAAGRGLQLLFYSVGIGQISSEVPQNLSASRPQDRQFILSSKKLLLSDSGFYLCAWDDARLQTHTYEQYFGPGTRLTVT.

In its sample, this clone was seen once. This chain uses TRBV6-6 with TRBJ1-2; D is undetermined. The V gene's germline CDR1 is MNHNY and CDR2 SVGAGI (reference sequence). The V end was cut by 2 bases, the J end by 8 bases, with 12 bases between. This CDR3 has 13 amino acids. For the CDR3, the DNA is TGTGCCAGCAGTTACACTACCTACGAGGGCTACACCTTC. This encodes CASSYTTYEGYTF.

The rearrangement joins TRBV4-1 to TRBJ2-3; TRBD2 matches 7 bases. CDR3 length equals 20 residues. The V segment lost 0 bases and the J segment 3 bases; nucleotides outside the gene matches: 18. The germline gives CDR1 MGHRA, CDR2 YSYEKL. The CDR3 reads CASSQEWGGEAGRRTDTQYF. The CDR3 DNA reads as TGCGCCAGCAGCCAAGAATGGGGAGGGGAGGCAGGGAGGAGGACAGATACGCAGTATTTT.

V usage is TRBV7-2 and J usage is TRBJ2-3, with 11 bases lining up with TRBD2. Trimming at V came to 8 bases and at J to 3 bases, leaving 7 bases not matched to a gene. The CDR3 contains 15 residues. Germline CDR1 is SGHTA and CDR2 is FQGNSA. DNA of the CDR3: TGTGCCAGCGTTTCCACTAGCGGGGGAACAGATACGCAGTATTTT. It yields the protein CASVSTSGGTDTQYF.

This clone has just one count. The J gene is TRBJ1-6, the V gene TRBV6-2 or TRBV6-3; a possible D gene is TRBD1 (6 bases). Germline CDR1 reads MNHEY; CDR2 reads SVGEGT. Between the trimmed V and J ends, which lost 5 bases and 9 bases, there was a span of 11 bases. This CDR3 is 13 amino acids long. The CDR3 loop reads CASSQGSFSPLHF. The CDR3, as DNA: TGTGCCAGCAGTCAGGGGAGCTTTTCACCCCTCCACTTT.

The rearrangement uses TRBV12-2 and TRBJ1-5; the table's D call, TRBD1, was not checked against the DNA. TRBV12-2 is annotated as a pseudogene. This CDR3 has 15 amino acids. The CDR3 region has the DNA TGTGCAAGTCGCTTGGGGGGACAGAGCAATCAGCCCCAGCATTTT. It codes for CASRLGGQSNQPQHF.

V gene TRBV19 combines with J gene TRBJ1-5; D is unresolved. The CDR3 loop spans 15 amino acids. Germline lookup yields CDR1 LNHDA and CDR2 SQIVND (reference sequence). V was clipped by 5 bases and J by 4 bases, with 15 bases between them. The CDR3 here is CASSAASGLNQPQHF. The CDR3 DNA follows: TGTGCCAGTAGTGCTGCATCAGGCCTGAATCAGCCCCAGCATTTT.

The gene calls are TRBV27 and TRBJ2-7; D not certain. V was pared by 0 bases and J by 2 bases, with 11 bases between. CDR3 length: 15 amino acids. The germline V gene has CDR1 MNHEY and CDR2 SMNVEV (reference sequence). Here the CDR3 reads CASSLSPSTTYEQYF. In nucleotides, the CDR3 is TGTGCCAGCAGTTTATCTCCGTCAACTACCTACGAGCAGTACTTC.

The V and J genes are TRBV7-6 and TRBJ1-6; no firm D call. Trimming removed 1 base at V and 0 bases at J, with 10 bases between. The germline gives CDR1 SGHVS, CDR2 FNYEAQ. CDR3 length equals 17 residues. CDR3 in DNA: TGTGCCAGCAGCTTAGGCCCGCCGAGCTCCTATAATTCACCCCTCCACTTT. It encodes CASSLGPPSSYNSPLHF.

The chain is built from TRBV6-8 and TRBJ1-5; D gene ambiguous. CDR3 length: 11 residues. The germline V gene encodes CDR1 MNHGY and CDR2 SAAAGT. V was shortened by 6 bases and J by 4 bases, with 4 bases between the two germline ends. The CDR3 DNA sequence: TGTGCCAGCAGCAGAAATCAGCCCCAGCATTTT. Its translation: CASSRNQPQHF.